This T cell receptor beta chain was profiled in a study of blood T cell repertoires in COVID-19. Participant-given clinical history determined each cohort assignment. This clone was seen only a few times. Measured with immunoSEQ multiplex PCR; TCRdb has only the in-frame clones, and not every one. The data show approximately 390,000 clones, roughly 88% seen once. This sequence originates from a woman between 35 and 50 years old with acute COVID-19. Sample: PBMCs or T cells enriched from blood (not recorded which).

CDR3 loop: CASSLTQASYEQYF. For the CDR3, the DNA is TGTGCCAGCAGTTTGACACAGGCCTCCTACGAGCAGTACTTC. V gene TRBV27 combines with J gene TRBJ2-7; D possibly corresponds to TRBD1 (5 bases). Per the germline V gene, CDR1 is MNHEY and CDR2 is SMNVEV (reference sequence). V shed 3 bases and J shed 0 bases, with 9 bases lying between them. CDR3 length: 14 amino acids.